The 8 T cell receptor beta chains reported below all come from one sample, sequenced in a study of siplizumab effects on memory and regulatory T cells. Produced via immunoSEQ multiplex PCR; TCRdb's table is partial and in-frame only. The profile shows 85,000 to 130,000 clones, 85% to 95% of them singletons. Specimen: Tregs sorted from blood. These receptors were taken from a human donor in good health.

This sequence joins TRBV6-1 and TRBJ2-1; 9 nucleotides match TRBD1. With 5 bases clipped from V and 7 bases from J, the junction kept 9 bases outside the gene matches. The CDR3 sequence is 15 residues long. In germline, CDR1 is MNHNS, CDR2 SASEGT. CDR3 nucleotides: TGTGCCAGCAGTAGGACAGGGGCAAGGAGGAATGAGCAGTTCTTC. This sequence encodes CASSRTGARRNEQFF.

This clone was observed once. This CDR3 reads CASSETRGLHSPLHF. Written as DNA, the CDR3 is TGTGCCAGCAGTGAAACCCGAGGCCTCCACTCACCCCTCCACTTT. The rearrangement uses TRBV25-1 and TRBJ1-6; D remains unclear. V was pared by 2 bases and J by 10 bases, with 15 bases between. Germline lookup yields CDR1 MGHDK and CDR2 SYGVNS. The CDR3 covers 15 residues.

The chain employs TRBV4-2 and TRBJ1-3, with TRBD1 identical over 9 bases. Germline trimming cut 0 bases from V and 5 bases from J; bases unmatched to any gene: 8. Germline V gives CDR1 LGHNA, CDR2 YNFKEQ. The CDR3 spans 17 residues. CDR3: CASSQDTITGGRNTIYF. CDR3 nucleotide sequence: TGTGCCAGCAGCCAAGATACAATAACAGGGGGCAGAAACACCATATATTTT.

This clone was observed once. The V gene is TRBV11-2, the J gene TRBJ2-7, with D unresolved. This CDR3 has 12 amino acids. Trimming took off 2 bases at V and 7 bases at J, with 9 bases between the two ends. Germline V CDR1 and CDR2: SGHAT, FQNNGV. CDR3 bases: TGTGCCAGCAGCTTATATCTGGGGGAGCAGTACTTC. Translating it yields CASSLYLGEQYF.

The chain carries TRBV11-1 and TRBJ2-3; 9 bases line up with TRBD2. Trimming at V came to 9 bases and at J to 7 bases, leaving 11 bases not matched to a gene. Germline lookup yields CDR1 SGHAT and CDR2 FQDESV (reference sequence). The CDR3 is 14 residues long. DNA of the CDR3: TGTGCCAGTTCTACTAGCGGGTCCCCAAATACGCAGTATTTT. Translated: CASSTSGSPNTQYF. Full variable domain (remainder filled in from reference TRBV11-1 and TRBJ2-3): EAEVAQSPRYKITEKSQAVAFWCDPISGHATLYWYRQILGQGPELLVQFQDESVVDDSQLPKDRFSAERLKGVDSTLKIQPAELGDSAMYLCASSTSGSPNTQYFGPGTRLTVL.

The V gene is TRBV7-8, the J gene TRBJ2-3; D possibly corresponds to TRBD2 (6 bases). In germline, CDR1 is SGHVS, CDR2 FQNEAQ. This CDR3 is 16 amino acids long. The V and J ends lost 5 bases and 2 bases respectively, with 17 bases between them. The CDR3 sequence is CASSPRSLAPTDTQYF. The CDR3 DNA is TGTGCCAGCAGCCCTCGGTCGCTAGCGCCCACAGATACGCAGTATTTT.

This chain links TRBV6-6 with TRBJ1-1, with a possible D match to TRBD1 (6 bases). CDR1 and CDR2 (germline): MNHNY, SVGAGI (reference sequence). V dropped 6 bases and J dropped 8 bases, with 10 bases sitting between them. CDR3 length: 11 residues. Here the CDR3 DNA reads TGTGCCAGCAGATCCGGGACAGAAGCTTTCTTT. It yields the protein CASRSGTEAFF.

The chain has TRBV6-6 and TRBJ2-1; D is perhaps TRBD2 (5 bases). The CDR3 consists of 12 residues. In germline, CDR1 is MNHNY, CDR2 SVGAGI (reference sequence). The V and J ends lost 6 bases and 10 bases respectively, with 13 bases between them. In DNA form, the CDR3 reads TGTGCCAGCAGCCGGGGAGAGGGCGAGCAGTTCTTC. Translation: CASSRGEGEQFF.